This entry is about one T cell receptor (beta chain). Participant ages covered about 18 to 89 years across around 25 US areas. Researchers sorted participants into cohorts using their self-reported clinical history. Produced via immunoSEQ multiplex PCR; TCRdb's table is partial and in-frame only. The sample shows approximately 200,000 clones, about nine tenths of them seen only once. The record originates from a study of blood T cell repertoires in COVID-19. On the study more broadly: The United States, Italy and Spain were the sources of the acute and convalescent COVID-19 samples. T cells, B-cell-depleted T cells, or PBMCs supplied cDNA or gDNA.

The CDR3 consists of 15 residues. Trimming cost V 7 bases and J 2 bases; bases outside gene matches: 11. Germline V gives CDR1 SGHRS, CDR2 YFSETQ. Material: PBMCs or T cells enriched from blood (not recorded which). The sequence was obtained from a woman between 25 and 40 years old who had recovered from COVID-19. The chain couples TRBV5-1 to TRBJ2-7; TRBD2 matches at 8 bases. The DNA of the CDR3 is TGCGCCAGCTGGCCGACTAGCGACAAGACCTACGAGCAGTACTTC. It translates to CASWPTSDKTYEQYF.